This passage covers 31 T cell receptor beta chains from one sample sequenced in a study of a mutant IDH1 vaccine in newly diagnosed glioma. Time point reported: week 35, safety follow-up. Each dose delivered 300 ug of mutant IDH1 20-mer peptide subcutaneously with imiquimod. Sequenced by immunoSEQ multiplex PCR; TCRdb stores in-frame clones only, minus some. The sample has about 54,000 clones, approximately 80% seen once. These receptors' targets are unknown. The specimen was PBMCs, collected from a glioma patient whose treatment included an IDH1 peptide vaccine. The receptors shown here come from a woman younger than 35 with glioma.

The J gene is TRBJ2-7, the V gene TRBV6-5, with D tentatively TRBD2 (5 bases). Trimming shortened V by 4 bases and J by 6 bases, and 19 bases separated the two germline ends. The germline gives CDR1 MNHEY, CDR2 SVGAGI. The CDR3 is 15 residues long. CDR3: CASSFSPGLGGEQYF. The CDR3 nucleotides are TGTGCCAGCAGTTTCTCTCCGGGTCTAGGAGGCGAGCAGTACTTC.

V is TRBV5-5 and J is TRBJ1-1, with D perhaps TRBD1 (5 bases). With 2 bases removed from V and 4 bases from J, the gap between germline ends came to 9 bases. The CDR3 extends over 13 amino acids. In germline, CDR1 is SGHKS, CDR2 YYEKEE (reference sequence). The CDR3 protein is CASSFTGVTEAFF. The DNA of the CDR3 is TGTGCCAGCAGCTTTACAGGAGTCACTGAAGCTTTCTTT.

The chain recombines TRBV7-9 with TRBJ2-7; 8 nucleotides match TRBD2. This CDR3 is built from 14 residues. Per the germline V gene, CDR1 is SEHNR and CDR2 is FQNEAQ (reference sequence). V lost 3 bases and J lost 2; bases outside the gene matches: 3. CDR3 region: CASSLLAGTYEQYF. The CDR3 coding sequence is TGTGCCAGCAGCTTGTTAGCGGGGACCTACGAGCAGTACTTC.

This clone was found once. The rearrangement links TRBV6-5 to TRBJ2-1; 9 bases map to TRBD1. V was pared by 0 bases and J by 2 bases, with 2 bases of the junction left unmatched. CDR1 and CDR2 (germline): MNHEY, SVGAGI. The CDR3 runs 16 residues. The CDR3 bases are TGTGCCAGCAGTTACTCCGGGACAGGGCCCTACAATGAGCAGTTCTTC. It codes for CASSYSGTGPYNEQFF.

As DNA, the CDR3 is TGTGCCAGCAGTTTACCCCGCGGGACTGCGGGCATGTACGAGCAGTACTTC. This encodes CASSLPRGTAGMYEQYF. This chain links TRBV27 with TRBJ2-7; TRBD2 is a possible D gene (6 bases). The CDR3 runs 17 residues. V was clipped by 2 bases and J by 4 bases, with 21 bases between them. Per germline, CDR1 MNHEY and CDR2 SMNVEV (reference sequence).

CDR3 region: CASSLGGVTEAFF. In nucleotides, the CDR3 is TGCGCCAGCAGCTTGGGCGGGGTCACTGAAGCTTTCTTT. The V call is TRBV5-1, the J call TRBJ1-1, with D unclear. Trimming pared 0 bases from V and 4 bases from J, leaving 7 bases between. Germline assignment: CDR1 SGHRS and CDR2 YFSETQ. The CDR3 covers 13 residues.

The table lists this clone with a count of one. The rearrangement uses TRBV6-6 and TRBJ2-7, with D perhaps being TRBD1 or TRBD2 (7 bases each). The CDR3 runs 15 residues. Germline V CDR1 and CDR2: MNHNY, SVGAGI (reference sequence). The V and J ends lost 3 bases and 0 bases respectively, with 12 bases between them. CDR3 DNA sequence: TGTGCCAGCAGTTATTCAGGGGGGGGCTCCTACGAGCAGTACTTC. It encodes CASSYSGGGSYEQYF.

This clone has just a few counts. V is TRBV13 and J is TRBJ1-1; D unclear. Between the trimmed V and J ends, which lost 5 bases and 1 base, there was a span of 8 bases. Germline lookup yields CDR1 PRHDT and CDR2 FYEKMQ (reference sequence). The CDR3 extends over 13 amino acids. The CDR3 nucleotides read TGTGCCAGCAGCCCCGGGAAGAACACTGAAGCTTTCTTT. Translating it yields CASSPGKNTEAFF.

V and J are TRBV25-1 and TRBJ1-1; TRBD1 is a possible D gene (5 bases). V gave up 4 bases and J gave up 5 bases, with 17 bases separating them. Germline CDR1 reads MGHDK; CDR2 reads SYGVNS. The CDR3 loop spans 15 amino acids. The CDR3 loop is CASSALRGQGTEAFF. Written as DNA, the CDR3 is TGTGCCAGCAGTGCCCTGAGGGGCCAGGGAACTGAAGCTTTCTTT.

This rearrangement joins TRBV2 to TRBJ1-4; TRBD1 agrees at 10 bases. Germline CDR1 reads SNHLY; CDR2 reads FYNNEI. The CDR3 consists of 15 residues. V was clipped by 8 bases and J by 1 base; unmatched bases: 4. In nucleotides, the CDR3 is TGTGCCAGCCCCCGGGACAGGGGAACTAATGAAAAACTGTTTTTT. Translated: CASPRDRGTNEKLFF.

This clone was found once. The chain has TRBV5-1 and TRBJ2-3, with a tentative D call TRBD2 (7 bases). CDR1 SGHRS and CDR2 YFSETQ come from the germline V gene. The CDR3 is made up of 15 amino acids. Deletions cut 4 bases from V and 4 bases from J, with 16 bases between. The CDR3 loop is CASSGEGRGADTQYF. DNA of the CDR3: TGCGCCAGCAGCGGGGAGGGCAGGGGCGCAGATACGCAGTATTTT.

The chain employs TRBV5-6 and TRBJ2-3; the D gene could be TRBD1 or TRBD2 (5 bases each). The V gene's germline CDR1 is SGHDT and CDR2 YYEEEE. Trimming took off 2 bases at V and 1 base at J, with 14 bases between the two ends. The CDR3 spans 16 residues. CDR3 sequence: CASSFSSRGRTDTQYF. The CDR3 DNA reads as TGTGCCAGCAGCTTTTCATCACGGGGCCGCACAGATACGCAGTATTTT.

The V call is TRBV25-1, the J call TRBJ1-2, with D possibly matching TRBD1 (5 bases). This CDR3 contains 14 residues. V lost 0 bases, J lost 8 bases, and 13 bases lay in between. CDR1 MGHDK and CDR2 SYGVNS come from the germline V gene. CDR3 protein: CASSEYSRAEGYTF. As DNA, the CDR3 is TGTGCCAGCAGTGAATATTCCAGGGCGGAAGGCTACACCTTC.

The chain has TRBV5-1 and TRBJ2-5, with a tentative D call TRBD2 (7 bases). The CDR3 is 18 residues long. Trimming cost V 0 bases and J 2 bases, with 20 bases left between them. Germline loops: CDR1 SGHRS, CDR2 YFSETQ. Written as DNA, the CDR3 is TGCGCCAGCAGCTTGGGTCCGTCGGGGGGCTACCTACAAGAGACCCAGTACTTC. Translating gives CASSLGPSGGYLQETQYF.

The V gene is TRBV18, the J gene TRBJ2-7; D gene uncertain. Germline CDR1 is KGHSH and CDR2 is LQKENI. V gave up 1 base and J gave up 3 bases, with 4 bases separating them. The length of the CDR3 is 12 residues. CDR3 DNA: TGTGCCAGCTCACCACGGAACTACGAGCAGTACTTC. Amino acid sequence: CASSPRNYEQYF.

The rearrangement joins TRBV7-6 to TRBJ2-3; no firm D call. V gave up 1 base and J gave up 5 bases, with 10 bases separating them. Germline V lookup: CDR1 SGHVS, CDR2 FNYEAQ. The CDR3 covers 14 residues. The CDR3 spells CASSLEVGQDTQYF. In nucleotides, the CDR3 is TGTGCCAGCAGCTTAGAGGTGGGCCAAGATACGCAGTATTTT.

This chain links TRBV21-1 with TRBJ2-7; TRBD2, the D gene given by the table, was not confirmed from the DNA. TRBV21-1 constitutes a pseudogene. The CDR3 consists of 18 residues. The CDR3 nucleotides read TGTGCCAGCAGCAAAATGGGGAAGGGAGAAGGGAGCTCCTACGAGCAGTACTTC. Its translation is CASSKMGKGEGSSYEQYF.

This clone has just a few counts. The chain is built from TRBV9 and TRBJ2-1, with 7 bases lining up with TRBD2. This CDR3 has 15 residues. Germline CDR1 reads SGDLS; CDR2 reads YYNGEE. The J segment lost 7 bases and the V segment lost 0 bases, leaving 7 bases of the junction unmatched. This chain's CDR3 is CASSVEGLGRNEQFF. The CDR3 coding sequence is TGTGCCAGCAGCGTAGAAGGACTAGGTCGGAATGAGCAGTTCTTC.

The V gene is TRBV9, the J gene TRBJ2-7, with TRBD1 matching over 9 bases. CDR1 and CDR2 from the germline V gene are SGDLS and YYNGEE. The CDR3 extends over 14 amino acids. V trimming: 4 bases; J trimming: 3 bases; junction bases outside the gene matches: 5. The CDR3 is CASSPGDRVYEQYF. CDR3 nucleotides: TGTGCCAGCAGCCCCGGGGACAGGGTCTACGAGCAGTACTTC.

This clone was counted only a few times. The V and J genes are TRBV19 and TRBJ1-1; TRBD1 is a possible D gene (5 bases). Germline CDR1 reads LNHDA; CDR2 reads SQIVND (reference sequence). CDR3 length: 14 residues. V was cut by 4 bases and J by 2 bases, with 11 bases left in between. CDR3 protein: CASSKGPANTEAFF. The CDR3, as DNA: TGTGCCAGTAGTAAGGGGCCCGCCAACACTGAAGCTTTCTTT.

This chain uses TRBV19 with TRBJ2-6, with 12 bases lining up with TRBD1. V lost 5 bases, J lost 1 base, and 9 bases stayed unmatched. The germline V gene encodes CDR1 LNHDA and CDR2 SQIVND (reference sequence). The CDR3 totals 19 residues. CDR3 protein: CASSSRGTGGRSGANVLTF. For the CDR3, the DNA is TGTGCCAGTAGTTCCCGGGGGACAGGGGGCCGGTCTGGGGCCAACGTCCTGACTTTC.

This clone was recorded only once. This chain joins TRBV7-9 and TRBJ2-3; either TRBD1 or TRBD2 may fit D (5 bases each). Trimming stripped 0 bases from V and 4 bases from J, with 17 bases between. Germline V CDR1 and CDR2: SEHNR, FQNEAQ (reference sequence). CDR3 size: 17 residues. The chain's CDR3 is CASSLAGNRPWSDTQYF. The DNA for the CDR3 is TGTGCCAGCAGCTTAGCCGGGAACAGGCCGTGGTCAGATACGCAGTATTTT. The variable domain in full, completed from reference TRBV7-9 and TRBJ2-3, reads DTGVSQNPRHKITKRGQNVTFRCDPISEHNRLYWYRQTLGQGPEFLTYFQNEAQLEKSRLLSDRFSAERPKGSFSTLEIQRTEQGDSAMYLCASSLAGNRPWSDTQYFGPGTRLTVL.

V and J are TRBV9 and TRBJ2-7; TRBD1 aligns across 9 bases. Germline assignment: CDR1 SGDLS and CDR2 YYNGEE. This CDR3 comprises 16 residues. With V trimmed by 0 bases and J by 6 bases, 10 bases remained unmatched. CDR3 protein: CASSVDPGTGSLEQYF. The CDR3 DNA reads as TGTGCCAGCAGCGTAGACCCCGGGACAGGGTCTCTCGAGCAGTACTTC.

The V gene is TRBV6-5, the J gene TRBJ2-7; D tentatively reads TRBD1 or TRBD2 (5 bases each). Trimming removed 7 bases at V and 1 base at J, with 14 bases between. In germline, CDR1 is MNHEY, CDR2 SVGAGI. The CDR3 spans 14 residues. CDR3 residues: CASTSPGGSYEQYF. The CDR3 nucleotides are TGTGCCAGCACCTCCCCTGGGGGATCCTACGAGCAGTACTTC.

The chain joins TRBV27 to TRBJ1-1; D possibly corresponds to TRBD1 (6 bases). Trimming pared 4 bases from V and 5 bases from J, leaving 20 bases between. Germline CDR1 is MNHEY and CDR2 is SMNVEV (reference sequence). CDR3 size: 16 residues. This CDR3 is CASSSFPGTRGTEAFF. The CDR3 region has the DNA TGTGCCAGCAGTTCTTTCCCCGGGACAAGGGGTACTGAAGCTTTCTTT.

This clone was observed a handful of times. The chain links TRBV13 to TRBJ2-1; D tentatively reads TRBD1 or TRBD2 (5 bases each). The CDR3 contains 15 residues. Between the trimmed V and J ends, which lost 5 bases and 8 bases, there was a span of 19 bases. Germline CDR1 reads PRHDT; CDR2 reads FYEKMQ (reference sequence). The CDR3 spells CASSPGPMFPYEQFF. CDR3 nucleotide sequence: TGTGCCAGCAGCCCGGGGCCTATGTTCCCTTATGAGCAGTTCTTC.

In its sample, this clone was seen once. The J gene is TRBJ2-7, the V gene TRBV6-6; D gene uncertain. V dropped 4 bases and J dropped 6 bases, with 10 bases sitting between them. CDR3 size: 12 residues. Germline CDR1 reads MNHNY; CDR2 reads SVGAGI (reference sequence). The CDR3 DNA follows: TGTGCCAGCAGTTCCCCTTCACCCGAGCAGTACTTC. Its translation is CASSSPSPEQYF.

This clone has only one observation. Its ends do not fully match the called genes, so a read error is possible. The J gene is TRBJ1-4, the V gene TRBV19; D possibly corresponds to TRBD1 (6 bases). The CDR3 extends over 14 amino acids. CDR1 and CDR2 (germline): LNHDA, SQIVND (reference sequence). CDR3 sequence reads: CASRRGLTNEKLFF. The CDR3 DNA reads TGTGCGAGTAGGCGGGGGCTGACTAATGAAAAACTGTTTTTT. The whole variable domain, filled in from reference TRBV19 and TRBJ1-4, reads DGGITQSPKYLFRKEGQNVTLSCEQNLNHDAMYWYRQDPGQGLRLIYYSQIVNDFQKGDIAEGYSVSREKKESFPLTVTSAQKNPTAFYLCASRRGLTNEKLFFGSGTQLSVL.

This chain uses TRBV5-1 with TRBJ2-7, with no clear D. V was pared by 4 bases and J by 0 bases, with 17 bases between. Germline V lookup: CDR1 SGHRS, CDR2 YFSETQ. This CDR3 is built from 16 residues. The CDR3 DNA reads TGCGCCAGCAGCCTGCCTAACCAGACCTACTCCTACGAGCAGTACTTC. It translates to CASSLPNQTYSYEQYF.

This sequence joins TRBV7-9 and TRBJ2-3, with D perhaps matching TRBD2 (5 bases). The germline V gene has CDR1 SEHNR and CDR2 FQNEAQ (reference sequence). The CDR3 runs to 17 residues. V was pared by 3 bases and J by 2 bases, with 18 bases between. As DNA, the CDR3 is TGTGCCAGCAGCTTGCGTAGGACGGGGTCTGCCACAGATACGCAGTATTTT. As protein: CASSLRRTGSATDTQYF.

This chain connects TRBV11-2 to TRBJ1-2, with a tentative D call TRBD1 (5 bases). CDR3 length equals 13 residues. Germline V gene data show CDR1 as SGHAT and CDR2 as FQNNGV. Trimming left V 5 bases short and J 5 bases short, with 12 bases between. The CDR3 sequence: CASSHIDSYGYTF. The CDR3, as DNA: TGTGCCAGCAGCCATATTGACAGTTATGGCTACACCTTC. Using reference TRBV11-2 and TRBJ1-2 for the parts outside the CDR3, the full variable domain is EAGVAQSPRYKIIEKRQSVAFWCNPISGHATLYWYQQILGQGPKLLIQFQNNGVVDDSQLPKDRFSAERLKGVDSTLKIQPAKLEDSAVYLCASSHIDSYGYTFGSGTRLTVV.